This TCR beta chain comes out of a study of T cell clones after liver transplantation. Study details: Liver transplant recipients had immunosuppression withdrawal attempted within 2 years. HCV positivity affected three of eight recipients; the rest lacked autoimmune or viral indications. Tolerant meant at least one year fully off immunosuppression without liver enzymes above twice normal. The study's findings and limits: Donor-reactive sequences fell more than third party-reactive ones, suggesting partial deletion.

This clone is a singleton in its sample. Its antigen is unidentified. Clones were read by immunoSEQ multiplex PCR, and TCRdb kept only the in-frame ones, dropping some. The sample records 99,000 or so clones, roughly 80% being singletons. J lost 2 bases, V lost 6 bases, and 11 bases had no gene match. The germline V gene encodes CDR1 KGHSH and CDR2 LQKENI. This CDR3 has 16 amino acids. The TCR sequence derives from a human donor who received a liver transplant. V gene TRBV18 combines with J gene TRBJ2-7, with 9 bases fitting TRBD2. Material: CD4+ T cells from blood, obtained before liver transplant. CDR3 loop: CASSRSMTSGAYEQYF. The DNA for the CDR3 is TGTGCCAGCTCCCGGTCGATGACTAGCGGCGCCTACGAGCAGTACTTC.